These 14 T cell receptor beta chains originate from one sample sequenced in a study of blood T cell repertoires in COVID-19. Assay used: immunoSEQ multiplex PCR; TCRdb lists only in-frame clones, some missing. Found here are a few hundred thousand clones, 65% to 90% of them singletons; the top ten hold approximately 2.3%. Sequenced input: peripheral blood. Every receptor here comes from a man aged 40-49 years who had recovered from COVID-19.

In its sample, this clone was seen a few times. The V and J genes are TRBV4-1 and TRBJ1-5; TRBD1 agrees at 7 bases. The CDR3 contains 16 residues. In germline, CDR1 is MGHRA, CDR2 YSYEKL. Germline trimming cut 3 bases from V and 7 bases from J; bases unmatched to any gene: 12. CDR3 sequence: CASSHQRMTGNQPQHF. CDR3 in DNA: TGCGCCAGCAGCCACCAAAGGATGACAGGGAACCAGCCCCAGCATTTT.

This chain uses TRBV3-1 (or the pseudogene TRBV3-2) with TRBJ2-7, with 9 nucleotides matching TRBD1. V trimming: 2 bases; J trimming: 5 bases; junction bases outside the gene matches: 7. The V gene's germline CDR1 is LGHDT and CDR2 YNNKEL (reference sequence). The CDR3 totals 15 residues. CDR3 bases: TGTGCCAGCAGCCAACCCCGGGACAGGGCCCACGAGCAGTACTTC. Encoded protein: CASSQPRDRAHEQYF.

The CDR3, as DNA: TGTGCCACCAGCAGAGACCTAACGACTAGCGGCAAGAGCTACGAGCAGTACTTC. Protein product: CATSRDLTTSGKSYEQYF. The genes are TRBV15 and TRBJ2-7; 9 bases align to TRBD2. V lost 0 bases, J lost 3 bases, and 12 bases stayed unmatched. The germline gives CDR1 LNHNV, CDR2 YYDKDF (reference sequence). The CDR3 runs to 18 residues.

The chain couples TRBV10-3 to TRBJ1-1; TRBD1 matches at 8 bases. CDR1 is ENHRY and CDR2 is SYGVKD in the germline V gene. The V gene end was trimmed by 3 bases and the J gene end by 1 base; junction bases not matched to a gene: 4. The CDR3 loop spans 15 amino acids. The CDR3 region has the DNA TGTGCCATCAGTGACCCGACAGGGGAGAACACTGAAGCTTTCTTT. Translated, it gives CAISDPTGENTEAFF.

In its sample, this clone was seen a few times. The V gene is TRBV13, the J gene TRBJ1-3, with D perhaps TRBD1 (5 bases). V lost 5 bases and J 4 bases, leaving 18 bases between the germline ends. Germline V gives CDR1 PRHDT, CDR2 FYEKMQ (reference sequence). The CDR3 has 16 residues. CDR3 bases: TGTGCCAGCAGCGGTAGGACATCCCGATCCGGAAACACCATATATTTT. Its protein is CASSGRTSRSGNTIYF.

The V and J genes are TRBV14 and TRBJ2-7; a weak D match, TRBD1 (6 bases). The ends were cut back, 6 bases at V and 1 base at J, with 16 bases in the middle. Germline V lookup: CDR1 SGHDN, CDR2 FVKESK. CDR3 size: 15 residues. The CDR3 spells CASSPEQGWSYEQYF. In nucleotides, the CDR3 is TGTGCCAGCAGTCCAGAACAGGGTTGGTCCTACGAGCAGTACTTC.

The chain links TRBV5-1 to TRBJ2-3; 14 positions match TRBD2. Germline V CDR1 and CDR2: SGHRS, YFSETQ. Germline trimming cut 0 bases from V and 4 bases from J; bases unmatched to any gene: 16. The CDR3 contains 21 residues. CDR3 DNA: TGCGCCAGCAGCTTGGCCGGGACTAGCGGGAGAAGGGACTCGGCCGCAGATACGCAGTATTTT. Protein product: CASSLAGTSGRRDSAADTQYF.

This clone occurred a few times. The gene calls are TRBV9 and TRBJ2-3; D possibly corresponds to TRBD2 (6 bases). Germline CDR1 SGDLS, CDR2 YYNGEE. Trimming took off 0 bases at V and 6 bases at J, with 14 bases between the two ends. The CDR3 contains 15 residues. For the CDR3, the DNA is TGTGCCAGCAGCGTAGTGGGACTCTTGGGGGATACGCAGTATTTT. It encodes CASSVVGLLGDTQYF.

The chain carries TRBV19 and TRBJ1-4, with 9 bases identical to TRBD1. The germline V gene encodes CDR1 LNHDA and CDR2 SQIVND (reference sequence). This CDR3 is built from 15 residues. The ends lost 5 bases at V and 8 bases at J; junction bases unmatched: 9. In nucleotides, the CDR3 is TGTGCCAGTAGTTATCGACAGGGGGAGGAGGAAAAACTGTTTTTT. It translates to CASSYRQGEEEKLFF.

The chain employs TRBV15 and TRBJ2-5; the D gene is possibly TRBD2 (5 bases). CDR3 length: 13 amino acids. CDR1 and CDR2 (germline): LNHNV, YYDKDF (reference sequence). V was trimmed by 3 bases and J by 5 bases, leaving 10 bases between them. The CDR3 sequence: CATSRAVAETQYF. CDR3 nucleotides: TGTGCCACCAGCAGGGCGGTAGCGGAGACCCAGTACTTC.

This chain uses TRBV20-1 with TRBJ2-7; TRBD2 agrees at 7 bases. CDR1 and CDR2 from the germline V gene are DFQATT and SNEGSKA (reference sequence). Unmatched junction bases numbered 9, after V lost 3 bases and J lost 4 bases. The CDR3 totals 14 residues. The CDR3 sequence is CSASLGGPTYEQYF. CDR3 sequence (DNA): TGCAGTGCTAGTTTGGGAGGGCCGACTTACGAGCAGTACTTC.

This chain connects TRBV3-1 (or the pseudogene TRBV3-2) to TRBJ2-1; D remains unclear. The CDR3 is 14 amino acids. Germline lookup yields CDR1 LGHDT and CDR2 YNNKEL (reference sequence). Trimming cost V 5 bases and J 4 bases, with 12 bases left between them. The CDR3 coding sequence is TGTGCCAGCAGCTCATCGCACCGGTACAATGAGCAGTTCTTC. Translating gives CASSSSHRYNEQFF.

This sequence joins TRBV9 and TRBJ2-1, with 7 bases aligning to TRBD2. The germline V gene encodes CDR1 SGDLS and CDR2 YYNGEE. V lost 5 bases, J lost 0 bases, and 11 bases stayed unmatched. This CDR3 spans 17 amino acids. CDR3 bases: TGTGCCAGCAGTCGAATAGAGCGGGGCGCCTCCTACAATGAGCAGTTCTTC. It translates to CASSRIERGASYNEQFF.

V is TRBV7-9 and J is TRBJ1-2; D might be TRBD1 (5 bases). Per the germline V gene, CDR1 is SEHNR and CDR2 is FQNEAQ (reference sequence). The V gene lost 3 bases and the J gene lost 2 bases, with 16 bases spanning the gap. The CDR3 has 16 amino acids. Here the CDR3 reads CASSFFARGSNYGYTF. CDR3 DNA sequence: TGTGCCAGCAGCTTCTTCGCTCGGGGGTCGAACTATGGCTACACCTTC.